A single sample gave rise to the 15 T cell receptor beta chains below, sequenced in a study of T cell responses to AZD1222 COVID-19 vaccine. The assay was immunoSEQ multiplex PCR, and TCRdb's table has in-frame clones only and misses some. The sample has approximately 130,000 clones; roughly nine tenths are singletons. The starting material was peripheral blood, obtained on day 0 of AZD1222 vaccination. The receptors derive from an adult in good health.

This clone was seen a few times. The rearrangement joins TRBV7-2 to TRBJ2-7, with D hard to call. Trimming left V 3 bases short and J 13 bases short, with 19 bases between. The CDR3 is made up of 13 amino acids. Germline CDR1 is SGHTA and CDR2 is FQGNSA. DNA of the CDR3: TGTGCCAGCAGCTTCTACCCCCGAGCTCCCCCATACTTC. As protein: CASSFYPRAPPYF.

This rearrangement joins TRBV19 to TRBJ2-1; 12 positions match TRBD2. Germline V gene lookup returns CDR1 LNHDA and CDR2 SQIVND (reference sequence). J lost 9 bases, V lost 1 base, and 7 bases had no gene match. This CDR3 is built from 16 residues. The CDR3 reads CASSIGLAGGRGEQFF. The CDR3 DNA is TGTGCCAGTAGTATAGGTCTAGCGGGAGGGAGGGGTGAGCAGTTCTTC.

The CDR3 reads CASSRPTDTSVYGYTF. In DNA, the CDR3 is TGTGCCAGCAGCCGTCCTACGGATACCTCCGTCTATGGCTACACCTTC. The rearrangement joins TRBV7-9 to TRBJ1-2; D remains ambiguous. V lost 5 bases and J 4 bases, leaving 20 bases between the germline ends. Looked up from germline, CDR1 is SEHNR and CDR2 is FQNEAQ (reference sequence). The CDR3 has 16 residues.

This sequence joins TRBV19 and TRBJ2-7, with 8 bases fitting TRBD1. The CDR3 spans 16 residues. Germline V gene lookup returns CDR1 LNHDA and CDR2 SQIVND (reference sequence). After removal of 5 bases from V and 1 base from J, the junction contained 10 bases not matched to a gene. The CDR3 region has the DNA TGTGCCAGTAGTCCCGGACAGGGTTTCTCGTCCTACGAGCAGTACTTC. Its translation is CASSPGQGFSSYEQYF.

To note about this clone: The sample contains more than one DNA sequence encoding this CDR3. J is TRBJ2-7 and V is TRBV6-5; TRBD2 matches 7 bases. The germline gives CDR1 MNHEY, CDR2 SVGAGI. Germline trimming cut 6 bases from V and 2 bases from J; bases unmatched to any gene: 7. This CDR3 has 14 residues. This chain's CDR3 is CASRPGGGPYEQYF. CDR3 sequence (DNA): TGTGCCAGCAGGCCTGGGGGGGGACCCTACGAGCAGTACTTC.

This chain links TRBV5-8 with TRBJ1-5; TRBD1 aligns across 9 bases. V was clipped by 2 bases and J by 5 bases; unmatched bases: 11. This CDR3 has 17 residues. CDR1 and CDR2 from the germline V gene are SGHTS and YDEGEE. CDR3 nucleotide sequence: TGTGCCAGCAGCTTCAGTACCGGGACAGGGTTGGATCAGCCCCAGCATTTT. Its protein product is CASSFSTGTGLDQPQHF.

The V call is TRBV6-1, the J call TRBJ2-5, with TRBD2 matching 14 bases. Germline lookup yields CDR1 MNHNS and CDR2 SASEGT. The length of the CDR3 is 16 residues. V lost 4 bases to trimming and J lost 5 bases; unmatched junction nucleotides: 6. The CDR3 sequence is CASSAGLAGAEETQYF. In DNA form, the CDR3 reads TGTGCCAGCAGTGCGGGACTAGCGGGGGCCGAGGAGACCCAGTACTTC.

V gene TRBV5-1 combines with J gene TRBJ1-1, with D tentatively TRBD1 (5 bases). The CDR3 contains 16 residues. Germline loops: CDR1 SGHRS, CDR2 YFSETQ. Trimming stripped 1 base from V and 1 base from J, with 14 bases between. The CDR3 here is CASSLRMGDRNTEAFF. CDR3 nucleotides: TGCGCCAGCAGCTTGAGGATGGGGGACCGGAACACTGAAGCTTTCTTT.

The rearrangement uses TRBV5-8 and TRBJ2-1; 7 nucleotides line up with TRBD1. Losses at the gene ends were 6 bases for V and 4 bases for J; bases not matched to a gene: 10. The CDR3 length is 15 residues. Germline CDR1 SGHTS, CDR2 YDEGEE. The chain's CDR3 is CASNQPGQNYNEQFF. In DNA form, the CDR3 reads TGTGCCAGCAACCAACCGGGACAGAATTACAATGAGCAGTTCTTC.

The chain carries TRBV9 and TRBJ2-7; 12 nucleotides match TRBD1. The CDR3 totals 14 residues. V lost 4 bases to trimming and J lost 6 bases; unmatched junction nucleotides: 5. Germline-derived CDR1 and CDR2 are SGDLS and YYNGEE. CDR3 sequence (DNA): TGTGCCAGCAGCAACCGGGACAGGGGGCGCGAGCAGTACTTC. The encoded protein is CASSNRDRGREQYF.

This rearrangement joins TRBV7-9 to TRBJ1-1, with D uncertain. The V and J ends lost 5 bases and 10 bases respectively, with 11 bases between them. From germline, CDR1 is SEHNR and CDR2 FQNEAQ (reference sequence). This CDR3 region has 11 residues. The CDR3 reads CASSPIGGAFF. CDR3 sequence (DNA): TGTGCCAGCAGCCCCATAGGAGGAGCTTTCTTT.

The CDR3 is CASSLRGHEQFF. The CDR3 region has the DNA TGTGCCAGCAGCTTACGGGGTCATGAGCAGTTCTTC. The chain carries TRBV11-3 and TRBJ2-1; D perhaps matches TRBD2 (5 bases). Per the germline V gene, CDR1 is SGHNT and CDR2 is YENEEA. The germline V and J ends were trimmed by 2 bases and 8 bases, with 7 bases remaining between them. The CDR3 runs 12 residues.

This chain uses TRBV11-2 with TRBJ2-2; D perhaps matches TRBD1 (6 bases). V was trimmed by 5 bases and J by 6 bases, leaving 10 bases between them. Germline values: CDR1 SGHAT, CDR2 FQNNGV. The CDR3 is 13 residues long. The CDR3 spells CASSNTGSGELFF. The CDR3 DNA is TGTGCCAGCAGCAATACAGGGTCCGGGGAGCTGTTTTTT.

The J gene is TRBJ2-2, the V gene TRBV24-1, with TRBD2 matching over 7 bases. The trim removed 7 bases at V and 3 bases at J, leaving 7 bases unmatched. There are 15 residues in the CDR3. The germline V gene has CDR1 KGHDR and CDR2 SFDVKD. CDR3: CATRDGLGDTGELFF. DNA for the CDR3: TGTGCCACCAGGGACGGACTAGGAGACACCGGGGAGCTGTTTTTT.

The rearrangement links TRBV5-8 to TRBJ2-5; 9 bases match TRBD2. The germline V gene encodes CDR1 SGHTS and CDR2 YDEGEE. The CDR3 has 17 residues. V gave up 0 bases and J gave up 2 bases; unmatched junction bases: 8. CDR3: CASSLEIQRGAQETQYF. CDR3 nucleotides: TGTGCCAGCAGCTTGGAGATCCAGCGGGGGGCGCAAGAGACCCAGTACTTC.